This is a list of T cell receptor beta chains from one sample in a study of cytomegalovirus exposure and HLA in healthy donors. The table came from immunoSEQ multiplex PCR; TCRdb's copy has only in-frame clones and leaves some out. Of some 150,000 clones listed, roughly 89% were seen once; the top ten hold 1.4%. The specimen was PBMCs. Source of these receptors: a young woman in good health and CMV-seronegative. The CDR3 runs from the conserved cysteine through the conserved F or W. Fields, in order: CDR3 DNA, CDR3 protein, D gene, J gene, V gene, clone size. D genes are given only for firm matches. Size values are once, few and many counts, or a class for expanded clones, and some rows have none.

DNA: TGTGCCAGCAGTTTATACCCCCAGGGCTCTGGGGCCAACGTCCTGACTTTC
CDR3: CASSLYPQGSGANVLTF
D: .
J: TRBJ2-6
V: TRBV27
size: once

DNA: TGTGCCAGCAGCGTCGGGACAGCGTCTGGAAACACCATATATTTT
CDR3: CASSVGTASGNTIYF
D: TRBD1
J: TRBJ1-3
V: TRBV9
size: .

DNA: TGTGCCAGCAGCCTTATGACAGGGGCTCTCTATGGCTACACCTTC
CDR3: CASSLMTGALYGYTF
D: TRBD1
J: TRBJ1-2
V: TRBV9
size: .

DNA: TGCGCCAGCAGCACGGGACAGGGGACAGATACGCAGTATTTT
CDR3: CASSTGQGTDTQYF
D: TRBD1
J: TRBJ2-3
V: TRBV4-1
size: .

DNA: TGCGCCAGCAGCCTCGGCGGAGGGACTGAAGCTTTCTTT
CDR3: CASSLGGGTEAFF
D: .
J: TRBJ1-1
V: TRBV5-1
size: .

DNA: TGTGCCAGCAGCGTATTACAGGGCCCTTACTACGAGCAGTACTTC
CDR3: CASSVLQGPYYEQYF
D: .
J: TRBJ2-7
V: TRBV9
size: .

DNA: TGTGCCAGCAGCTTAGTGGGGGGCTCCTACAATGAGCAGTTCTTC
CDR3: CASSLVGGSYNEQFF
D: .
J: TRBJ2-1
V: TRBV7-6
size: .

DNA: TGTGCCAGTAGTATGGGGTCGACCAGGGACCAGTACTTC
CDR3: CASSMGSTRDQYF
D: .
J: TRBJ2-5
V: TRBV19
size: .

DNA: TGTGCCAGCACCCAACCTAAGACGGGGGGGGGTACAGATACGCAGTATTTT
CDR3: CASTQPKTGGGTDTQYF
D: TRBD2
J: TRBJ2-3
V: TRBV7-9
size: .

DNA: TGTGCCAGCAGCTTAGGAACTACTTTGGGAGAGACCCAGTACTTC
CDR3: CASSLGTTLGETQYF
D: .
J: TRBJ2-5
V: TRBV7-2
size: .

DNA: TGTGCCAGCAGCGTGGACAGCAGTCGAGGAGAGACCCAGTACTTC
CDR3: CASSVDSSRGETQYF
D: .
J: TRBJ2-5
V: TRBV9
size: .

DNA: TGTGCCAGCAGCTTGTCTCGGGGGGACAGGACCACAGATACGCAGTATTTT
CDR3: CASSLSRGDRTTDTQYF
D: .
J: TRBJ2-3
V: TRBV7-2
size: .

DNA: TGTGCCAGCAGGGAGACGGAGGGGGCTTATTCACCCCTCCACTTT
CDR3: CASRETEGAYSPLHF
D: TRBD1
J: TRBJ1-6
V: TRBV6-1
size: .

DNA: TGCGCCAGCAGTGAGAAACAGGATCAGAGAGCTTTCTTT
CDR3: CASSEKQDQRAFF
D: .
J: TRBJ1-1
V: TRBV10-1
size: once

DNA: TGTGCCAGCAGCTCGACTAGCGGGGGCGAGCAGTTCTTC
CDR3: CASSSTSGGEQFF
D: TRBD2
J: TRBJ2-1
V: TRBV7-2
size: once

DNA: TGTGCCAGCAGCGTAGGGTGGCGGGGGGATCACGAGCAGTACTTC
CDR3: CASSVGWRGDHEQYF
D: TRBD2
J: TRBJ2-7
V: TRBV9
size: once

DNA: TGTGCCAGCAGCTTGACCCAACGGGGGAGCTCCTACAATGAGCAGTTCTTC
CDR3: CASSLTQRGSSYNEQFF
D: .
J: TRBJ2-1
V: TRBV7-6
size: once

DNA: TGCGCCAGCAGCTCCAGGGCTAGCACAGATACGCAGTATTTT
CDR3: CASSSRASTDTQYF
D: .
J: TRBJ2-3
V: TRBV5-1
size: .

DNA: TGTGCCAGCAGCCCCGTCGGACAGATCTCCTACAATGAGCAGTTCTTC
CDR3: CASSPVGQISYNEQFF
D: .
J: TRBJ2-1
V: TRBV5-4
size: .

DNA: TGCGCCAGCAGCCAGGGACTAGCGGGGTACAATGAGCAGTTCTTC
CDR3: CASSQGLAGYNEQFF
D: TRBD2
J: TRBJ2-1
V: TRBV4-3
size: .

DNA: TGTGCCAGCAGCTTAGCGGGGGGCATTAGAAATGAGCAGTTCTTC
CDR3: CASSLAGGIRNEQFF
D: .
J: TRBJ2-1
V: TRBV11-2
size: .

DNA: TGTGCCAGCAGAAAAACAGGGGTAGTAGGCTCCTACGAGCAGTACTTC
CDR3: CASRKTGVVGSYEQYF
D: TRBD1
J: TRBJ2-7
V: TRBV5-6
size: .

DNA: TGTGCCAGCAGTTTAGCACCCGCTGGGAGCTCCTACAATGAGCAGTTCTTC
CDR3: CASSLAPAGSSYNEQFF
D: .
J: TRBJ2-1
V: TRBV27
size: .

DNA: TGTGCCAGCAGCCGTGGACAGGAGGGGGGTCACACAGATACGCAGTATTTT
CDR3: CASSRGQEGGHTDTQYF
D: .
J: TRBJ2-3
V: TRBV13
size: .

DNA: TGTGCCAGCAGCTCCTTTGCCGGGGAGCTGTTTTTT
CDR3: CASSSFAGELFF
D: .
J: TRBJ2-2
V: TRBV5-4
size: .

DNA: TGCGCCAGCATCGGGTCCAGGGGGCTCAGCGAGCAGTACTTC
CDR3: CASIGSRGLSEQYF
D: TRBD1
J: TRBJ2-7
V: TRBV5-1
size: .

DNA: TGCGCCAGCAGCCAAGAAAGCTGGGGGCCTGACACCGGGGAGCTGTTTTTT
CDR3: CASSQESWGPDTGELFF
D: .
J: TRBJ2-2
V: TRBV4-3
size: .

DNA: TGTGCCAGCTCACCACCGTCTACAGGGGGCCCCTACTACGAGCAGTACTTC
CDR3: CASSPPSTGGPYYEQYF
D: TRBD1
J: TRBJ2-7
V: TRBV18
size: .

DNA: TGTGCCAGCAGCTTCTGGACAGCCCAACACCCTGGTGGCTACACCTTC
CDR3: CASSFWTAQHPGGYTF
D: .
J: TRBJ1-2
V: TRBV7-9
size: .

DNA: TGTGCCAGCAGCAACTACATAGCCCGGGACAGGGAAATTATAGGGGAGCTGTTTTTT
CDR3: CASSNYIARDREIIGELFF
D: TRBD1
J: TRBJ2-2
V: TRBV27
size: once

DNA: TGTGCCAGCTCACCATTGGGACAGGGCTCCACCTCATCCACCGGGGAGCTGTTTTTT
CDR3: CASSPLGQGSTSSTGELFF
D: TRBD1
J: TRBJ2-2
V: TRBV18
size: .

DNA: TGTGCCAGCTCCCGGGCCCGACTAGACGAGCAGTACTTC
CDR3: CASSRARLDEQYF
D: .
J: TRBJ2-7
V: TRBV19
size: .

DNA: TGCAGCGTTCGCTTGACACTTGGATCCGAGCAGTACTTC
CDR3: CSVRLTLGSEQYF
D: .
J: TRBJ2-7
V: TRBV29-1
size: .

DNA: TGTGCCAGCAGCTTACTAGCGGGGGGGCTGGGAAATGAGCAGTTCTTC
CDR3: CASSLLAGGLGNEQFF
D: TRBD2
J: TRBJ2-1
V: TRBV11-2
size: .

DNA: TGTGCCAGCAGTGAGTTGTCAGCTGGAAACACCATATATTTT
CDR3: CASSELSAGNTIYF
D: .
J: TRBJ1-3
V: TRBV2
size: .

DNA: TGTGCCAGTAGTATCCGGGCCGGGGAGCTGTTTTTT
CDR3: CASSIRAGELFF
D: .
J: TRBJ2-2
V: TRBV19
size: few

DNA: TGTGCCAGCAGGGAGACTAGCACAGATACGCAGTATTTT
CDR3: CASRETSTDTQYF
D: .
J: TRBJ2-3
V: TRBV5-4
size: few

DNA: TGCGCCAGCAGCCCCGGACTAGCGGGGGGGCCCTATCGCGAGCAGTACTTC
CDR3: CASSPGLAGGPYREQYF
D: TRBD2
J: TRBJ2-7
V: TRBV5-1
size: .

DNA: TGCGCCAGCAGCCAAGATTTGCGGGGGCAGTTCTTC
CDR3: CASSQDLRGQFF
D: .
J: TRBJ2-1
V: TRBV4-1
size: .

DNA: TGTGCCAGCAGGGAGGGGGCAGGGGGAGTGGGGAGCAATCAGCCCCAGCATTTT
CDR3: CASREGAGGVGSNQPQHF
D: TRBD1
J: TRBJ1-5
V: TRBV7-8
size: .

DNA: TGTGCCAGCAGTTACGGCAGGGGGCTCGAGCAGTACTTC
CDR3: CASSYGRGLEQYF
D: TRBD1
J: TRBJ2-7
V: TRBV6-5
size: .

DNA: TGTGCCAGCAGTTACTGGGCTCGGGGATTTTACAATGAGCAGTTCTTC
CDR3: CASSYWARGFYNEQFF
D: .
J: TRBJ2-1
V: TRBV6-6
size: .

DNA: TGTGCCAGCACTACACAGCAGGCCAATCAGCCCCAGCATTTT
CDR3: CASTTQQANQPQHF
D: .
J: TRBJ1-5
V: TRBV6-6
size: .

DNA: TGTGCCACCTTAGCGGCTAGCACAGATACGCAGTATTTT
CDR3: CATLAASTDTQYF
D: .
J: TRBJ2-3
V: TRBV11-2
size: once

DNA: TGTGCCAGCTCCGAAACTATAACAAGGGGTGGCACTGAAGCTTTCTTT
CDR3: CASSETITRGGTEAFF
D: .
J: TRBJ1-1
V: TRBV18
size: once

DNA: TGCAGCGTCCAACAGGGACAGGGGAAGTCAGATACGCAGTATTTT
CDR3: CSVQQGQGKSDTQYF
D: TRBD1
J: TRBJ2-3
V: TRBV29-1
size: .

DNA: TGTGCCAGCAGCCTAGACAGGGGACAGTACAATGAGCAGTTCTTC
CDR3: CASSLDRGQYNEQFF
D: TRBD1
J: TRBJ2-1
V: TRBV11-1
size: .